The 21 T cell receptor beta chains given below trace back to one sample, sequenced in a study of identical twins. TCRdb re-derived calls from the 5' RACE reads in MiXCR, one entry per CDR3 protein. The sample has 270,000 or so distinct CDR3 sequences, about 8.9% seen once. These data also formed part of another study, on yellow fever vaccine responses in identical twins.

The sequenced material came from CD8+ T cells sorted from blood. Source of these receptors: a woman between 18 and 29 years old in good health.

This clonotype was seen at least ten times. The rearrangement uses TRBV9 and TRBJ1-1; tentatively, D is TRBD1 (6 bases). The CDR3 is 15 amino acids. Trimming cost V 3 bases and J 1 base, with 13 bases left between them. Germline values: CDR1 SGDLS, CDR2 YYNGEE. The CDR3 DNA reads TGTGCCAGCAGCGCCGGACAGTCCCCGAACACTGAAGCTTTCTTT. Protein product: CASSAGQSPNTEAFF.

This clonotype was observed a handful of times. CDR3 DNA sequence: TGCGCCAGCAGCCAAGATAGAGCCTTCTATAATTCACCCCTCCACTTT. Translated: CASSQDRAFYNSPLHF. The chain uses TRBV4-3 and TRBJ1-6, with D hard to call. CDR3 length: 16 amino acids. CDR1 LGHNA and CDR2 YSLEER come from the germline V gene. V was trimmed by 0 bases and J by 3 bases, leaving 9 bases between them.

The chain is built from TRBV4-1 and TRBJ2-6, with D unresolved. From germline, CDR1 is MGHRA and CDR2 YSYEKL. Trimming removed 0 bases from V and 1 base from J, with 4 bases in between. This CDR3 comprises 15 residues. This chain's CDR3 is CASSQDRSGANVLTF. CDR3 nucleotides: TGCGCCAGCAGCCAAGACAGGTCTGGGGCCAACGTCCTGACTTTC.

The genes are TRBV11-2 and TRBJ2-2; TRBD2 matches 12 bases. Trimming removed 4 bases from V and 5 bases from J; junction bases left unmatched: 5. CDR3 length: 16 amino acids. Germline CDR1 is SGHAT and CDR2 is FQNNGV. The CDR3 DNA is TGTGCCAGCAGCTGGACTAGCGGGACGGTGACCGGGGAGCTGTTTTTT. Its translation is CASSWTSGTVTGELFF.

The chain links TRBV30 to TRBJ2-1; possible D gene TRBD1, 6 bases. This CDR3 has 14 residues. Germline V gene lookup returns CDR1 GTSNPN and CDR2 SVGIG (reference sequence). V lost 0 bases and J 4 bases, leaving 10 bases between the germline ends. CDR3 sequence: CAWSVGGSYNEQFF. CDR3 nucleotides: TGTGCCTGGAGTGTTGGGGGCAGTTACAATGAGCAGTTCTTC.

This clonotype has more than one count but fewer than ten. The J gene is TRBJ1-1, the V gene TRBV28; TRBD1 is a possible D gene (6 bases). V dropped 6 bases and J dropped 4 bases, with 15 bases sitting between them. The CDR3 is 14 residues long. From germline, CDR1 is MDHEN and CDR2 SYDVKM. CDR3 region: CASREQGRVTEAFF. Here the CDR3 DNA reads TGTGCCAGCAGGGAACAGGGTCGGGTCACTGAAGCTTTCTTT.

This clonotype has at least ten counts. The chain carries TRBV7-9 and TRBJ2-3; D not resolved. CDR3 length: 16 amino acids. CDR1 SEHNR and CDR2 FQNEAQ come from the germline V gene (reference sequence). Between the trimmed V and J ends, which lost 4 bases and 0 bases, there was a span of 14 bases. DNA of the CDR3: TGTGCCAGCAGCTCATTGACGGAACCTAGCACAGATACGCAGTATTTT. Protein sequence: CASSSLTEPSTDTQYF.

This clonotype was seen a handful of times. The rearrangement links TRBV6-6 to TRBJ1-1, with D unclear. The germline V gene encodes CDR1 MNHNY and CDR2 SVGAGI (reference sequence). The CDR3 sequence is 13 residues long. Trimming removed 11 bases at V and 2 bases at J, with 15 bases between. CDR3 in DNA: TGTGCCTGTAACAACGGTCTTAACACTGAAGCTTTCTTT. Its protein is CACNNGLNTEAFF.

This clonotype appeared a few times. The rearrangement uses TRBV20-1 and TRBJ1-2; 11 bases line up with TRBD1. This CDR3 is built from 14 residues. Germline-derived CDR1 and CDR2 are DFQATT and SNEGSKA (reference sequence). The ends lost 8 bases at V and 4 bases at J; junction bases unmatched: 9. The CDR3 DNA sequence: TGCAGTCCCAGGGACAGGGGGGTTCTCTATGGCTACACCTTC. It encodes CSPRDRGVLYGYTF.

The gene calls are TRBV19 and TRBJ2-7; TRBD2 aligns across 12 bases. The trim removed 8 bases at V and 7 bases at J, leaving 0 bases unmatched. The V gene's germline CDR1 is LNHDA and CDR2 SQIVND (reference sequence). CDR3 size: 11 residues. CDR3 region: CASGLAGEQYF. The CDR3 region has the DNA TGTGCCAGTGGACTAGCGGGGGAGCAGTACTTC.

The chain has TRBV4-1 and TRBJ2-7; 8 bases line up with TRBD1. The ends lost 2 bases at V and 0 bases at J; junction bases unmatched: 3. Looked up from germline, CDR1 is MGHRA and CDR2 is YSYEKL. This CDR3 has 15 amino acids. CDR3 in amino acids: CASSQIQGASYEQYF. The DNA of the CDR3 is TGCGCCAGCAGCCAAATTCAGGGGGCCTCCTACGAGCAGTACTTC.

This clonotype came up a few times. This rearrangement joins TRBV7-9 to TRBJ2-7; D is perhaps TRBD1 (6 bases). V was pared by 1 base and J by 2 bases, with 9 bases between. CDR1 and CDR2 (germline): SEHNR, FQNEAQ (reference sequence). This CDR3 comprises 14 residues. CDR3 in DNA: TGTGCCAGCAGCTTAGGGGACATCACCTACGAGCAGTACTTC. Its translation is CASSLGDITYEQYF.

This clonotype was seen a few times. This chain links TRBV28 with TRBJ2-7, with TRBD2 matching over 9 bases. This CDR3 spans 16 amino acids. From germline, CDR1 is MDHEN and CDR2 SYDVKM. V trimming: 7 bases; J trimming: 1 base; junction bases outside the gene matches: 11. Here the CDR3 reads CASTLEASGASYEQYF. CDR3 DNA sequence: TGTGCCAGCACCCTGGAGGCTAGCGGGGCTTCCTACGAGCAGTACTTC.

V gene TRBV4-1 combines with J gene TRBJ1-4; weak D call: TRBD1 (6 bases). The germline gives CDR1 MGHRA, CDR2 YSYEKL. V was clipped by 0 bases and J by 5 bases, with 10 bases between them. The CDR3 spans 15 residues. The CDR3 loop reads CASSQDDRPNEKLFF. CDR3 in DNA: TGCGCCAGCAGCCAAGATGACAGGCCCAATGAAAAACTGTTTTTT.

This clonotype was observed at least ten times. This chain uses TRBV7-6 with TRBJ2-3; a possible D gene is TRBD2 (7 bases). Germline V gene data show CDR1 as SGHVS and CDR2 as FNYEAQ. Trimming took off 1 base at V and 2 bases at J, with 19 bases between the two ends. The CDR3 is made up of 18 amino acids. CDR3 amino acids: CASSLGGGGSGITDTQYF. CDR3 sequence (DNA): TGTGCCAGCAGCTTAGGAGGGGGGGGTAGCGGAATCACAGATACGCAGTATTTT.

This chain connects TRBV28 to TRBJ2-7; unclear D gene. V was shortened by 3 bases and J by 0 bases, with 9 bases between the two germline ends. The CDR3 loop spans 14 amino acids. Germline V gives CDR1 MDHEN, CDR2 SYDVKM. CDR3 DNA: TGTGCCAGCAGTTTCTTGTCAAACTCCTACGAGCAGTACTTC. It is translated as CASSFLSNSYEQYF.

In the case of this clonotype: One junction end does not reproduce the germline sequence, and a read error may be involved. This CDR3 is CPSGGRVAAITDTQYF. CDR3 DNA: TGTCCCAGCGGCGGGAGGGTCGCAGCAATCACAGATACGCAGTATTTT. The chain joins TRBV6-1 to TRBJ2-3, with 9 bases identical to TRBD2. Germline V gives CDR1 MNHNS, CDR2 SASEGT. This CDR3 is built from 16 residues.

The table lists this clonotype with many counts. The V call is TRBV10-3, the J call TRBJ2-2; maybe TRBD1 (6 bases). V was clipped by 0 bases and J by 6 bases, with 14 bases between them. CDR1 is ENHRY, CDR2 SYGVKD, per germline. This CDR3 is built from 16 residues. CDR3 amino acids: CAISESQDSHAGELFF. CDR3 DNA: TGTGCCATCAGTGAGTCCCAGGACAGTCACGCCGGGGAGCTGTTTTTT.

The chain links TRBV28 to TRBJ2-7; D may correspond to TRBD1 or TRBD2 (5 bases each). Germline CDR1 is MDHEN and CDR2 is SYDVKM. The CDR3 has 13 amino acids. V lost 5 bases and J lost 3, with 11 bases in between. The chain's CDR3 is CASSRDGIYEQYF. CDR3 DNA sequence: TGTGCCAGCAGTCGGGACGGGATCTACGAGCAGTACTTC.

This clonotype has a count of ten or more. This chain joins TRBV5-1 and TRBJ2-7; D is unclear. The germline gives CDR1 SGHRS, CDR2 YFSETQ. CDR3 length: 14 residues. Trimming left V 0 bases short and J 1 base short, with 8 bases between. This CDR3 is CASSLDSESYEQYF. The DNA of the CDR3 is TGCGCCAGCAGCTTGGACAGTGAGTCCTACGAGCAGTACTTC.

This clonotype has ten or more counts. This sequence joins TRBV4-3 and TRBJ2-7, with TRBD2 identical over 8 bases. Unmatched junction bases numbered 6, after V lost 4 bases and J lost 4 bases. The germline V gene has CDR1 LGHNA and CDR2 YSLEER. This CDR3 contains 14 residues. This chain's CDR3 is CASSPGGGLYEQYF. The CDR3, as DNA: TGCGCCAGCAGCCCTGGCGGGGGGCTTTACGAGCAGTACTTC.